Shown below are 10 T cell receptor beta chains from a single sample sequenced in a study of graft-versus-host responses after intestinal transplantation. Assay used: immunoSEQ multiplex PCR; TCRdb lists only in-frame clones, some missing. This table holds about 88,000 clones, under 90% found once. The antigens these receptors bind are not known. Source: unstimulated CD4+ T cells sorted from spleen or lymph node cells, taken before intestinal transplant. These receptors came from a human donor who received an intestinal transplant.

The chain recombines TRBV7-2 with TRBJ1-1, with D maybe TRBD1 (5 bases). V lost 1 base, J lost 6 bases, and 9 bases lay in between. The germline V gene has CDR1 SGHTA and CDR2 FQGNSA. The CDR3 runs 13 residues. CDR3 coding DNA: TGTGCCAGCAGCTTAGTGGGCAGGGCTGAAGCTTTCTTT. Translating gives CASSLVGRAEAFF.

V gene TRBV5-1 combines with J gene TRBJ2-1, with TRBD1 matching 8 bases. CDR1 and CDR2 from the germline V gene are SGHRS and YFSETQ. This CDR3 has 14 amino acids. After removal of 4 bases from V and 8 bases from J, the junction contained 8 bases not matched to a gene. The CDR3 bases are TGCGCCAGCAGCGTGGACACAGGGGGTTATGAGCAGTTCTTC. Residues: CASSVDTGGYEQFF. Using reference TRBV5-1 and TRBJ2-1 for the parts outside the CDR3, the full variable domain is KAGVTQTPRYLIKTRGQQVTLSCSPISGHRSVSWYQQTPGQGLQFLFEYFSETQRNKGNFPGRFSGRQFSNSRSEMNVSTLELGDSALYLCASSVDTGGYEQFFGPGTRLTVL.

V is TRBV6-5 and J is TRBJ2-5; D not certain. Trimming removed 5 bases from V and 5 bases from J, with 18 bases in between. The CDR3 spans 15 residues. Germline loops: CDR1 MNHEY, CDR2 SVGAGI. CDR3 loop: CASSHGRLGAETQYF. The CDR3 DNA follows: TGTGCCAGCAGTCACGGCCGGTTAGGAGCGGAGACCCAGTACTTC.

V usage is TRBV5-3 and J usage is TRBJ2-7; D not certain. Being an ORF, TRBV5-3 has a function that is uncertain. This CDR3 comprises 15 residues. Between the trimmed V and J ends, which lost 1 base and 2 bases, there was a span of 13 bases. The CDR3 sequence: CARSLSVPEAYEQYF. The CDR3 DNA follows: TGTGCCAGAAGCTTGTCCGTGCCAGAGGCCTACGAGCAGTACTTC.

This sequence joins TRBV12-2 and TRBJ1-1. TRBV12-2 is recorded as a pseudogene. The CDR3 covers 14 residues. CDR3 DNA sequence: TGTGCAAGTCGCTTAGCGGGAGGGAACACTGAAGCTTTCTTT. Translating gives CASRLAGGNTEAFF.

V gene TRBV5-8 combines with J gene TRBJ2-5; tentatively, D is TRBD2 (6 bases). The CDR3 sequence is 14 residues long. Germline V gene sequence: CDR1 SGHTS, CDR2 YDEGEE. The germline V and J ends were trimmed by 6 bases and 5 bases, with 17 bases remaining between them. The CDR3 region is CASTPQGGWETQYF. CDR3 coding DNA: TGTGCCAGCACCCCCCAGGGAGGATGGGAGACCCAGTACTTC.

J is TRBJ2-7 and V is TRBV6-5; tentatively, D is TRBD1 (6 bases). V shed 0 bases and J shed 3 bases, with 9 bases lying between them. Germline V gene lookup returns CDR1 MNHEY and CDR2 SVGAGI. The CDR3 sequence is 14 residues long. The CDR3 DNA reads as TGTGCCAGCAGTTACTCGGGGACAAGCTACGAGCAGTACTTC. Translating it yields CASSYSGTSYEQYF.

The V call is TRBV19, the J call TRBJ1-5, with 7 bases lining up with TRBD1. CDR3 length: 14 residues. The germline V gene has CDR1 LNHDA and CDR2 SQIVND (reference sequence). V gave up 3 bases and J gave up 5 bases; unmatched junction bases: 4. The CDR3 sequence: CASSMHRGDQPQHF. Written as DNA, the CDR3 is TGTGCCAGTAGTATGCACAGGGGAGATCAGCCCCAGCATTTT.

The chain employs TRBV6-5 and TRBJ1-3; TRBD1 matches 7 bases. Germline V CDR1 and CDR2: MNHEY, SVGAGI. The V and J ends lost 4 bases and 3 bases, in that order; junction bases with no gene match: 3. CDR3 length equals 14 residues. Here the CDR3 DNA reads TGTGCCAGCAGTTCCGGACAGGTTGGAAACACCATATATTTT. Its protein is CASSSGQVGNTIYF.

The chain links TRBV5-1 to TRBJ1-2, with 7 positions matching TRBD1. The germline V gene has CDR1 SGHRS and CDR2 YFSETQ. V was pared by 4 bases and J by 4 bases, with 4 bases of the junction left unmatched. The CDR3 length is 13 residues. The CDR3 is CASSAGQIYGYTF. The CDR3 nucleotides are TGCGCCAGCAGCGCGGGACAGATCTATGGCTACACCTTC.